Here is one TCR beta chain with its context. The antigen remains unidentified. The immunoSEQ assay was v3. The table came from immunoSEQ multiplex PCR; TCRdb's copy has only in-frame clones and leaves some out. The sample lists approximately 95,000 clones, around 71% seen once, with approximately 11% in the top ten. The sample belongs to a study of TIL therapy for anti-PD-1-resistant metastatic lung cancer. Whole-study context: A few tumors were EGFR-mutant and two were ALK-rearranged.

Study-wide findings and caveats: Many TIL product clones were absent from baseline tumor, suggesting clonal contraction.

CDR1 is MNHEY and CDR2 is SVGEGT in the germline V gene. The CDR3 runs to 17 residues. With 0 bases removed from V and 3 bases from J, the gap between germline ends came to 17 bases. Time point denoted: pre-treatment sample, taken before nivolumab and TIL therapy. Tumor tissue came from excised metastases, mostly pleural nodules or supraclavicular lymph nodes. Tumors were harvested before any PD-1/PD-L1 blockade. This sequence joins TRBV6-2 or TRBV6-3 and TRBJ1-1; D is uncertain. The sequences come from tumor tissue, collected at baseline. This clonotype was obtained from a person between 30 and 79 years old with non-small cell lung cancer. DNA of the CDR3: TGTGCCAGCAGTTACTCGATTTCCGGGCCACTACACACTGAAGCTTTCTTT. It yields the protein CASSYSISGPLHTEAFF.